This T cell receptor (beta chain) stems from a study of Graves' ophthalmopathy and Graves' hyperthyroidism. Study-wide context: Ophthalmopathy not arising within 18 months of follow-up defined hyperthyroidism as stable.

Whole-study findings and limits: The model's ophthalmopathy progression predictions had less than 71% sensitivity and less than 75% specificity.

Trimming shortened V by 8 bases and J by 1 base, and 15 bases separated the two germline ends. CDR1 SQVTM and CDR2 ANQGSEA come from the germline V gene. The CDR3 is 14 amino acids. RNA served as the template for amplifying TCR beta CDR3 regions. In the first round, RT-PCR was carried out with HTBI primers, and a multiplex PCR formed the second round. TCRdb processed the multiplex PCR reads anew with MiXCR; each CDR3 protein has one entry. The table includes more than 1,000,000 distinct CDR3 sequences, about two fifths detected once. Notes on this clonotype: What it binds is not known.

Sequencing was performed on peripheral blood or thyroid tissue (not recorded which). The sequence was obtained from an adult man with Graves' hyperthyroidism. The rearrangement links TRBV29-1 to TRBJ1-3, with D unclear. The CDR3 loop reads CSLGERRSGNTIYF. CDR3 sequence (DNA): TGCAGCTTGGGTGAACGGAGGTCTGGAAACACCATATATTTT.